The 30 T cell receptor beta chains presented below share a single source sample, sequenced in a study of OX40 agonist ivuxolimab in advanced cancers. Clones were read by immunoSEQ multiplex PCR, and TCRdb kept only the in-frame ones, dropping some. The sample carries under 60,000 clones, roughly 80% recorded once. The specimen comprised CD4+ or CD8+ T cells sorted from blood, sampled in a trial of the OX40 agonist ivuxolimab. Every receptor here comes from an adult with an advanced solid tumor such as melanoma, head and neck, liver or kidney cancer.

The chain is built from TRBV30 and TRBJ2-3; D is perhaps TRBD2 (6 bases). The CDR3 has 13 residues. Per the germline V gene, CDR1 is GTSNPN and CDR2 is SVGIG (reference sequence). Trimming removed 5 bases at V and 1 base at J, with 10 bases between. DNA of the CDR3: TGTGCCTGGTCTAGCGCCCGCACAGATACGCAGTATTTT. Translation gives CAWSSARTDTQYF.

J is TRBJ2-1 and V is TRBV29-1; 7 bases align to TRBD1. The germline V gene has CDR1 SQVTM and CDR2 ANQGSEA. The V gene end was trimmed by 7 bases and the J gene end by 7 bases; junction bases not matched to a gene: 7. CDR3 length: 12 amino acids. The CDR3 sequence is CSGAPTGNEQFF. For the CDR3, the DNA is TGCAGCGGAGCCCCGACAGGGAATGAGCAGTTCTTC.

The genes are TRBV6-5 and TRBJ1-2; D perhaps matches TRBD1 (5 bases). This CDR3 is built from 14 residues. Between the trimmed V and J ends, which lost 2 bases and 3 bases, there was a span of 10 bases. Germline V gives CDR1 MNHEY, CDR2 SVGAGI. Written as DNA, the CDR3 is TGTGCCAGCAGTTACGACGGACAATACTATGGCTACACCTTC. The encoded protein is CASSYDGQYYGYTF.

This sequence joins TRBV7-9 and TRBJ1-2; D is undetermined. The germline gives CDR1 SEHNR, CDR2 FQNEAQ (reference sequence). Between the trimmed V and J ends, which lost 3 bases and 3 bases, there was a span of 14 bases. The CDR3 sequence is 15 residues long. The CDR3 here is CASSLAQAGHYGYTF. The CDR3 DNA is TGTGCCAGCAGCTTGGCGCAGGCTGGTCACTATGGCTACACCTTC.

The CDR3 coding sequence is TGTGCCAGCAGCTCGACGGAGAACTATGGCTACACCTTC. This sequence encodes CASSSTENYGYTF. The chain uses TRBV7-9 and TRBJ1-2, with D hard to call. CDR3 length: 13 amino acids. Germline CDR1 and CDR2: SEHNR and FQNEAQ (reference sequence). V gave up 4 bases and J gave up 2 bases, with 8 bases separating them.

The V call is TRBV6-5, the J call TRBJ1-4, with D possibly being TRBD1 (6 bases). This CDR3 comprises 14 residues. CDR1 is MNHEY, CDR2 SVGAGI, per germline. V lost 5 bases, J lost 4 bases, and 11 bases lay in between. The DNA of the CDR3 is TGTGCCAGCAGTCGGCAGGGGAGTAATGAAAAACTGTTTTTT. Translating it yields CASSRQGSNEKLFF.

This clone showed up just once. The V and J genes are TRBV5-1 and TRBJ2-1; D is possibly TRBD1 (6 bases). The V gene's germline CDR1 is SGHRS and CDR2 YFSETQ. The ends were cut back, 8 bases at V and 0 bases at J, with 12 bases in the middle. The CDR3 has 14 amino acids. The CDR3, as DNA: TGCGCCAGTTCAACACAGGGCTCCTACAATGAGCAGTTCTTC. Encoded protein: CASSTQGSYNEQFF.

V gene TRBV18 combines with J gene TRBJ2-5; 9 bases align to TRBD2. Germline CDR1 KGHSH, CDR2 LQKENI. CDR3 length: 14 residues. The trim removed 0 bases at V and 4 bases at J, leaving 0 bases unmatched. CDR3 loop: CASSPPSGGETQYF. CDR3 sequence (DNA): TGTGCCAGCTCACCACCTAGCGGGGGAGAGACCCAGTACTTC.

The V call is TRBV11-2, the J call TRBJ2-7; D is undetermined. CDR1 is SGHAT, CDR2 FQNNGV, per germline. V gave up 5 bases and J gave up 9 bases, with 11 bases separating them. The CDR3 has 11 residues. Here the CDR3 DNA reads TGTGCCAGCAGCCCGGGCGGCGGGCAGTACTTC. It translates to CASSPGGGQYF.

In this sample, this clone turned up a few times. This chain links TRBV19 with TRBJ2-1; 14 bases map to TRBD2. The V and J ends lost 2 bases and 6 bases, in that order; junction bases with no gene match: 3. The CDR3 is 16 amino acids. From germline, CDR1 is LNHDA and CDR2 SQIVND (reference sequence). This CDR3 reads CASSIRTSGGLNEQFF. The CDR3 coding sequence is TGTGCCAGTAGTATACGGACTAGCGGGGGGCTCAATGAGCAGTTCTTC.

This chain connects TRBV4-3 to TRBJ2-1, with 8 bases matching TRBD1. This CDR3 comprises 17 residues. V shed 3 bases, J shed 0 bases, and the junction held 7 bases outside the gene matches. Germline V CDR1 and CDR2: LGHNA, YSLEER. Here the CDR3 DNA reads TGCGCCAGCAGCCAGTCTGCCGGGACAGGCTCCTACAATGAGCAGTTCTTC. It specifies CASSQSAGTGSYNEQFF.

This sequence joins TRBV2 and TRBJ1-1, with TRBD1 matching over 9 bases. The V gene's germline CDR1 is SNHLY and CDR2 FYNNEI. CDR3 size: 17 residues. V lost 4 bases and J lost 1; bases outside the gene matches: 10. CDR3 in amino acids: CASSGIRQGVPNTEAFF. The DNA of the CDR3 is TGTGCCAGCAGTGGGATCAGACAGGGGGTCCCGAACACTGAAGCTTTCTTT.

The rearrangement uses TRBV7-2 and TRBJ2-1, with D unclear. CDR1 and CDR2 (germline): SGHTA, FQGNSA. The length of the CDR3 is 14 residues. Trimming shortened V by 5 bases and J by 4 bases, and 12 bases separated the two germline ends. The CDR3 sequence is CASSPPELYNEQFF. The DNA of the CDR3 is TGTGCCAGCAGCCCACCGGAACTTTACAATGAGCAGTTCTTC.

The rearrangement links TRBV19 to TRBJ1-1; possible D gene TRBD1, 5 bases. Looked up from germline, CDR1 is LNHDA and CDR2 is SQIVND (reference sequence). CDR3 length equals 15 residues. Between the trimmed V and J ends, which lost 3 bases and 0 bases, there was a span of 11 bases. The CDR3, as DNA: TGTGCCAGTAGTATTGGGGCCCGATTGAACACTGAAGCTTTCTTT. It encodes CASSIGARLNTEAFF.

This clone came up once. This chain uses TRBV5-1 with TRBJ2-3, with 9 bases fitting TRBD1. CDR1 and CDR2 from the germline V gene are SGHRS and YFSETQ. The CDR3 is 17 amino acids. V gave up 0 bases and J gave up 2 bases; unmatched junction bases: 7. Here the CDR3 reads CASSLGSGTGTTDTQYF. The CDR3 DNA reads TGCGCCAGCAGCTTGGGTTCCGGGACAGGGACCACAGATACGCAGTATTTT.

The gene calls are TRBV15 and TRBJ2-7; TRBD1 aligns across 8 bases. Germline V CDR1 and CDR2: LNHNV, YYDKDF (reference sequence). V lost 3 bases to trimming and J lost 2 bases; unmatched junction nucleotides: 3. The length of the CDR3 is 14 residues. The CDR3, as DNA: TGTGCCACCAGCAGCGGGACAGGCCCCTACGAGCAGTACTTC. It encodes CATSSGTGPYEQYF.

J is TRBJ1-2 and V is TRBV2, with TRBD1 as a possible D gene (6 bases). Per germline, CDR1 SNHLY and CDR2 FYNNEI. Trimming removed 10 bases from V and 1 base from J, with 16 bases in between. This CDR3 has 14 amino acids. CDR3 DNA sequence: TGTGCCAATACCCGTACAGGGCTTAACTATGGCTACACCTTC. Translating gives CANTRTGLNYGYTF.

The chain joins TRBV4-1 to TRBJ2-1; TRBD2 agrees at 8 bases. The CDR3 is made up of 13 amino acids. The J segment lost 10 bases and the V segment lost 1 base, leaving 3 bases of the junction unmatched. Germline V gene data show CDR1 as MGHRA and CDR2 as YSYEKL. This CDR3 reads CASSQVGRVEQFF. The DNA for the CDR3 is TGCGCCAGCAGCCAAGTCGGGAGGGTGGAGCAGTTCTTC.

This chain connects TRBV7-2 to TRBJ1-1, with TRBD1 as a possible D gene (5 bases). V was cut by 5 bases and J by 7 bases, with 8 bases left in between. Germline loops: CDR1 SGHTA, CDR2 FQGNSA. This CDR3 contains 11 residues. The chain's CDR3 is CASSTGDEAFF. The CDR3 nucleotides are TGTGCCAGCAGCACAGGAGATGAAGCTTTCTTT.

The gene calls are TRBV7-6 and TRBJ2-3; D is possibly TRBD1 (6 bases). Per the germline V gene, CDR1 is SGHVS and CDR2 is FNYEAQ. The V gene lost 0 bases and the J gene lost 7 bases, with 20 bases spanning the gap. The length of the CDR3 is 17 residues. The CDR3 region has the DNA TGTGCCAGCAGCTTAGCAGCATCGGACAGCCCAAGGAATACGCAGTATTTT. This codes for CASSLAASDSPRNTQYF.

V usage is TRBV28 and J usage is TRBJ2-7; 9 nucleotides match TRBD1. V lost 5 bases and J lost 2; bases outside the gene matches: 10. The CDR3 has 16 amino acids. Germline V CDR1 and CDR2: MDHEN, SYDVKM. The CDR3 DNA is TGTGCCAGCAGTACCGACAGGGGGAGTGTGACCTACGAGCAGTACTTC. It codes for CASSTDRGSVTYEQYF. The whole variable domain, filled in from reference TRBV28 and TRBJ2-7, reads DVKVTQSSRYLVKRTGEKVFLECVQDMDHENMFWYRQDPGLGLRLIYFSYDVKMKEKGDIPEGYSVSREKKERFSLILESASTNQTSMYLCASSTDRGSVTYEQYFGPGTRLTVT.

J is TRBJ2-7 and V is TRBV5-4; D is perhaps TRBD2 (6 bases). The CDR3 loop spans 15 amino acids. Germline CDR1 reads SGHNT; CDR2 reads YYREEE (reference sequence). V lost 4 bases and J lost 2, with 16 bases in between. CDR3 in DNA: TGTGCCAGCAGCCCCGGGACTTCACGAGCCTACGAGCAGTACTTC. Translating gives CASSPGTSRAYEQYF.

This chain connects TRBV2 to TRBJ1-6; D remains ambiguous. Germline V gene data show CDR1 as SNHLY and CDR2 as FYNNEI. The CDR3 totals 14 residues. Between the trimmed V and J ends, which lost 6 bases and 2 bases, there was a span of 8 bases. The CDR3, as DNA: TGTGCCAGCAGGGACGGCACCTATAATTCACCCCTCCACTTT. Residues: CASRDGTYNSPLHF. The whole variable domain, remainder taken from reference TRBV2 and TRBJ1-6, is EPEVTQTPSHQVTQMGQEVILRCVPISNHLYFYWYRQILGQKVEFLVSFYNNEISEKSEIFDDQFSVERPDGSNFTLKIRSTKLEDSAMYFCASRDGTYNSPLHFGNGTRLTVT.

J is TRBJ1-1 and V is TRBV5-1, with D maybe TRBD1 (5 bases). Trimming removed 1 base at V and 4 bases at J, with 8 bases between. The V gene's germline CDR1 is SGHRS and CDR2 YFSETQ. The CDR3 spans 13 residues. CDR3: CASSLQGFTEAFF. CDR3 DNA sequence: TGCGCCAGCAGCTTGCAGGGTTTCACTGAAGCTTTCTTT.

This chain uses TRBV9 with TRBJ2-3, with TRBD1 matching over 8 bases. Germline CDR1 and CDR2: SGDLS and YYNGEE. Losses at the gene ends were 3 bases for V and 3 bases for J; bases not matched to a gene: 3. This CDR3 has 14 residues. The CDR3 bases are TGTGCCAGCAGCGCCGGACAGGGAACAGATACGCAGTATTTT. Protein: CASSAGQGTDTQYF.

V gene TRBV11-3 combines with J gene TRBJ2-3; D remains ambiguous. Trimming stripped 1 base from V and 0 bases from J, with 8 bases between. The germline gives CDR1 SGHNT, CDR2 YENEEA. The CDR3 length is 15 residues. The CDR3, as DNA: TGTGCCAGCAGCTTAGGGCGGAGTAGCACAGATACGCAGTATTTT. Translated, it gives CASSLGRSSTDTQYF.

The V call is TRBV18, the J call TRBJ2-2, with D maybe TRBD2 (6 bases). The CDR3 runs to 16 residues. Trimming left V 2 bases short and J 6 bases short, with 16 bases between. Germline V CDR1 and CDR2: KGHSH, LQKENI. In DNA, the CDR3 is TGTGCCAGCTCACCAGAACTAGCTGGCGGCGCCGGGGAGCTGTTTTTT. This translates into CASSPELAGGAGELFF.

The CDR3 nucleotides are TGTGCCAGCAGCGGCGGGATCTCTGGGGCCAACGTCCTGACTTTC. As protein: CASSGGISGANVLTF. The V and J genes are TRBV6-6 and TRBJ2-6, with D possibly TRBD2 on 6 matching bases. CDR1 MNHNY and CDR2 SVGAGI come from the germline V gene (reference sequence). The CDR3 is 15 amino acids. V dropped 6 bases and J dropped 0 bases, with 9 bases sitting between them.

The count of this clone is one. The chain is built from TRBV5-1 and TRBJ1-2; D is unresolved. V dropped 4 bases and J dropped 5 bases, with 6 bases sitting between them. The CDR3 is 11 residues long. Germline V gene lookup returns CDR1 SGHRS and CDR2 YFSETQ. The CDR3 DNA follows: TGCGCCAGCAGCGAGGGATATGGCTACACCTTC. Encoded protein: CASSEGYGYTF. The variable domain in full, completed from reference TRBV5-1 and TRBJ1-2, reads KAGVTQTPRYLIKTRGQQVTLSCSPISGHRSVSWYQQTPGQGLQFLFEYFSETQRNKGNFPGRFSGRQFSNSRSEMNVSTLELGDSALYLCASSEGYGYTFGSGTRLTVV.

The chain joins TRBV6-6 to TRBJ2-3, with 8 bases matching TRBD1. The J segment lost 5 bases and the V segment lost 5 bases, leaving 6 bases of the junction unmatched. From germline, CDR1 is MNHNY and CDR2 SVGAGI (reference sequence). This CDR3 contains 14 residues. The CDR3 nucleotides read TGTGCCAGCAGTGTCCGGGACAGGATAGATACGCAGTATTTT. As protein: CASSVRDRIDTQYF.